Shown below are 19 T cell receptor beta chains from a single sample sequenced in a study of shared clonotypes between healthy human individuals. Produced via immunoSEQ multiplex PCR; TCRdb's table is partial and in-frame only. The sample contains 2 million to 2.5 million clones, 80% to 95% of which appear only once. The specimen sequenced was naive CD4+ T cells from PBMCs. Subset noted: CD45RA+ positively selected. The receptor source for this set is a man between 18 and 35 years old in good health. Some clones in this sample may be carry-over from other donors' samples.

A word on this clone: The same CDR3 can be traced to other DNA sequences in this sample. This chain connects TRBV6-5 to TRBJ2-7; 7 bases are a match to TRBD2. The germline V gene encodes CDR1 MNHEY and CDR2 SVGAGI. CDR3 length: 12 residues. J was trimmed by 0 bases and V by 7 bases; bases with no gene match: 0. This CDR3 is CASTSGSYEQYF. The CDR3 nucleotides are TGTGCCAGCACTAGCGGCTCCTACGAGCAGTACTTC.

CDR3 residues: CASSEAGLGNTGELFF. As DNA, the CDR3 is TGTGCCAGCAGTGAAGCGGGACTAGGGAACACCGGGGAGCTGTTTTTT. The chain is built from TRBV6-1 and TRBJ2-2; TRBD2 aligns across 8 bases. Germline CDR1 reads MNHNS; CDR2 reads SASEGT. V gave up 0 bases and J gave up 1 base; unmatched junction bases: 1. CDR3 length: 16 amino acids.

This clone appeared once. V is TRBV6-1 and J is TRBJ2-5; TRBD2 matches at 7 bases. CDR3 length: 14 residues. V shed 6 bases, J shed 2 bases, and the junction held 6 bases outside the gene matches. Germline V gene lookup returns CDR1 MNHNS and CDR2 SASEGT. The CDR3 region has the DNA TGTGCCAGCAGAAAGGGAGGGACTCAAGAGACCCAGTACTTC. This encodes CASRKGGTQETQYF.

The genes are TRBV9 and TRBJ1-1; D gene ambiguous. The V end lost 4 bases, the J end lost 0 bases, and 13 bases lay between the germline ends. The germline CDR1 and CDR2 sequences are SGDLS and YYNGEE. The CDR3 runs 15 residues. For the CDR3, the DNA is TGTGCCAGCAGCCTCAGCGAGGTAGTGAACACTGAAGCTTTCTTT. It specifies CASSLSEVVNTEAFF.

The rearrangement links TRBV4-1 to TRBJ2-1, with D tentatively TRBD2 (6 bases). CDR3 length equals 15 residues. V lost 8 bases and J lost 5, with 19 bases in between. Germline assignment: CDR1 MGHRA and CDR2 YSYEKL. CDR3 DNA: TGCGCCAGCGCTCCGGGGCTAGCGAAAAACAATGAGCAGTTCTTC. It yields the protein CASAPGLAKNNEQFF.

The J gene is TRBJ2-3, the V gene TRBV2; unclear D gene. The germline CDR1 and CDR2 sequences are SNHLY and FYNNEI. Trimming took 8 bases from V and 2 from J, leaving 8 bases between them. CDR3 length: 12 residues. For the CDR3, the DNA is TGTGCCAGCGGATCTTACACAGATACGCAGTATTTT. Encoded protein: CASGSYTDTQYF. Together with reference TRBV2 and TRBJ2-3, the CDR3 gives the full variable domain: EPEVTQTPSHQVTQMGQEVILRCVPISNHLYFYWYRQILGQKVEFLVSFYNNEISEKSEIFDDQFSVERPDGSNFTLKIRSTKLEDSAMYFCASGSYTDTQYFGPGTRLTVL.

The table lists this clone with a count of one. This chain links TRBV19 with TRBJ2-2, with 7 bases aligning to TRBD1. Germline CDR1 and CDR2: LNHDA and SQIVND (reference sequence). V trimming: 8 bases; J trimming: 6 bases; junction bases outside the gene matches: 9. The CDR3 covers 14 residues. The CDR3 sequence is CASRNDRVAGELFF. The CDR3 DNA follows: TGTGCCAGTCGCAATGACAGGGTCGCCGGGGAGCTGTTTTTT.

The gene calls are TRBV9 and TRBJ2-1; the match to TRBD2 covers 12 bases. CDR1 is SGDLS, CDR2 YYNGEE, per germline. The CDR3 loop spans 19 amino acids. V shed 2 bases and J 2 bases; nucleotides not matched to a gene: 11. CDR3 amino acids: CASSVPSSGRAVTYNEQFF. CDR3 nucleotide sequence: TGTGCCAGCAGCGTCCCCTCTAGCGGGAGGGCCGTAACCTACAATGAGCAGTTCTTC.

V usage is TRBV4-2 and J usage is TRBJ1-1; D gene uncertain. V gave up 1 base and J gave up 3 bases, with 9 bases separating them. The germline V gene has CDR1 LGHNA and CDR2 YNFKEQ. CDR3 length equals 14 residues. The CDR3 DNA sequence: TGTGCCAGCAGCCAAGTCTCGGGAGACACTGAAGCTTTCTTT. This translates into CASSQVSGDTEAFF.

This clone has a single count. CDR3 loop: CASSLKIAGLAGRETQYF. CDR3 in DNA: TGCGCCAGCAGCCTCAAGATCGCAGGGCTAGCGGGACGAGAGACCCAGTACTTC. The chain has TRBV4-1 and TRBJ2-5; 9 bases align to TRBD2. Germline values: CDR1 MGHRA, CDR2 YSYEKL. The CDR3 runs to 18 residues. Unmatched junction bases numbered 16, after V lost 4 bases and J lost 4 bases.

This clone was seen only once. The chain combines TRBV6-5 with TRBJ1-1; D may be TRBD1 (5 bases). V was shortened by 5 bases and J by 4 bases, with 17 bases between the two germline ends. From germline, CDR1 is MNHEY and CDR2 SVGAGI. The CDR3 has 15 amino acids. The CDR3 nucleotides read TGTGCCAGCAGTCCTTCGGGCGTTAGGGGCACTGAAGCTTTCTTT. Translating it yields CASSPSGVRGTEAFF.

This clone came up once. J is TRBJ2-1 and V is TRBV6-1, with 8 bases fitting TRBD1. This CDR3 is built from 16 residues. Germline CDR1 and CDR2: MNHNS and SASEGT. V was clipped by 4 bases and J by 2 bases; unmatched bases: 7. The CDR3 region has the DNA TGTGCCAGCAGTGGGTTACAGGGGGGTGCCTACAATGAGCAGTTCTTC. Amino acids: CASSGLQGGAYNEQFF.

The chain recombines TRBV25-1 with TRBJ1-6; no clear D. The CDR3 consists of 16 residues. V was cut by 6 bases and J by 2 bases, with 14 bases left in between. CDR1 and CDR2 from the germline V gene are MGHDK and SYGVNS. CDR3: CASRPAGQAYNSPLHF. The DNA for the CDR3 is TGTGCCAGCAGGCCGGCAGGCCAGGCCTATAATTCACCCCTCCACTTT.

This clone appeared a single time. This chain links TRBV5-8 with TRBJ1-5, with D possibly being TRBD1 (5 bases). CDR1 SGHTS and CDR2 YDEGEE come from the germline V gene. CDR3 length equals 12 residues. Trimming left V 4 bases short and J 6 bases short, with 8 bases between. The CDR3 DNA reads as TGTGCCAGCAGCGGGGGGTCTCAGCCCCAGCATTTT. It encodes CASSGGSQPQHF.

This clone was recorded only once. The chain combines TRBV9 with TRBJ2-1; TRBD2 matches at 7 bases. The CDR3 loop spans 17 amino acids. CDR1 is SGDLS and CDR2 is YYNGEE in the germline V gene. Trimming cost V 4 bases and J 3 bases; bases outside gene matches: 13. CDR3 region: CASSPTSGGSNYNEQFF. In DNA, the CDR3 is TGTGCCAGCAGCCCCACATCCGGCGGGAGTAACTACAATGAGCAGTTCTTC. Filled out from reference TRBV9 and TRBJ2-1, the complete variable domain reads DSGVTQTPKHLITATGQRVTLRCSPRSGDLSVYWYQQSLDQGLQFLIQYYNGEERAKGNILERFSAQQFPDLHSELNLSSLELGDSALYFCASSPTSGGSNYNEQFFGPGTRLTVL.

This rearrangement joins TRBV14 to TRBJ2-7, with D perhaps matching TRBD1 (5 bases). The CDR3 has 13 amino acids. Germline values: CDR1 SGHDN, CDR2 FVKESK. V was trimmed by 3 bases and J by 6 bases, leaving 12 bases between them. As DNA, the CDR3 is TGTGCCAGCAGCCAGACAGTCCGAGGCGAGCAGTACTTC. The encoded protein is CASSQTVRGEQYF. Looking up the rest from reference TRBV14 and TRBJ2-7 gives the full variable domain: EAGVTQFPSHSVIEKGQTVTLRCDPISGHDNLYWYRRVMGKEIKFLLHFVKESKQDESGMPNNRFLAERTGGTYSTLKVQPAELEDSGVYFCASSQTVRGEQYFGPGTRLTVT.

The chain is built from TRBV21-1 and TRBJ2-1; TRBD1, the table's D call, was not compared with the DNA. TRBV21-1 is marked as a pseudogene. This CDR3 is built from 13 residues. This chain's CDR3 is CASSERDRGQQFF. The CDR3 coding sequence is TGTGCCAGCAGCGAGCGGGACAGGGGGCAACAGTTCTTC.

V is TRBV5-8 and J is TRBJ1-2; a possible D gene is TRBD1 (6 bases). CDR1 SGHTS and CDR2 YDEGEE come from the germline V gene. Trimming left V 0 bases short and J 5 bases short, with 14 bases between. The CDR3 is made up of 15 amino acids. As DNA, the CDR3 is TGTGCCAGCAGCTTGGCCCGGGGCAGGGGATATGGCTACACCTTC. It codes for CASSLARGRGYGYTF.

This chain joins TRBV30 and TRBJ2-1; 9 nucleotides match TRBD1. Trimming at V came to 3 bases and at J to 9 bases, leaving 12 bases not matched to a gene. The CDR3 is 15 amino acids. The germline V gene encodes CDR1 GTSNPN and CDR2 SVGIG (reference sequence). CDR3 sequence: CAWRGQGGAVGEQFF. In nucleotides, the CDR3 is TGTGCCTGGAGGGGACAGGGAGGGGCGGTGGGTGAGCAGTTCTTC.